The 7 T cell receptor beta chains below were found in one sample sequenced in a study of human T cells and chemical hapten exposure. Noted time point: patch test 1, 2 weeks after DPC sensitization. Indicated treatment: therapeutic diphenylcyclopropenone sensitization with weekly scalp DPC. TCRdb ran MiXCR on the RACE reads and lists one entry per CDR3 protein. The profile shows some 180,000 distinct CDR3 sequences, about 20% of them singletons. The sequenced sample was whole blood, obtained in connection with sensitization to the hapten diphenylcyclopropenone (DPC). The receptors were sampled from a woman in her 50s with alopecia areata. Some clones in this sample may be carry-over from other donors' samples.

Only a few counts were recorded for this clonotype. The J gene is TRBJ2-2, the V gene TRBV29-1; D not resolved. From germline, CDR1 is SQVTM and CDR2 ANQGSEA. The germline V and J ends were trimmed by 6 bases and 8 bases, with 7 bases remaining between them. The CDR3 runs 10 residues. CDR3 sequence (DNA): TGCAGCGTCATGACAGGGGAGCTGTTTTTT. Translated, it gives CSVMTGELFF.

The V call is TRBV12-3 or TRBV12-4, the J call TRBJ2-1; TRBD2 aligns across 13 bases. Trimming took 4 bases from V and 9 from J; bases not matched to a gene: 3. The CDR3 is made up of 14 amino acids. The CDR3 region has the DNA TGTGCCAGCAGTTGGACTAGCGGGAGACCTGAGCAGTTCTTC. Translating gives CASSWTSGRPEQFF.

This clonotype was counted only a few times. The rearrangement links TRBV7-2 to TRBJ2-7; 7 nucleotides match TRBD1. The trim removed 1 base at V and 3 bases at J, leaving 3 bases unmatched. The CDR3 spans 14 residues. Germline CDR1 is SGHTA and CDR2 is FQGNSA. This chain's CDR3 is CASSLGDRGYEQYF. The CDR3 bases are TGTGCCAGCAGCTTAGGGGACAGAGGCTACGAGCAGTACTTC.

This clonotype was seen only a few times. The gene calls are TRBV5-1 and TRBJ2-5; 7 bases map to TRBD1. V lost 2 bases and J lost 4; bases outside the gene matches: 11. The CDR3 sequence is 16 residues long. CDR1 is SGHRS and CDR2 is YFSETQ in the germline V gene. The chain's CDR3 is CASSLAPGQILETQYF. CDR3 nucleotides: TGCGCCAGCAGCTTAGCACCGGGACAGATTTTAGAGACCCAGTACTTC.

The rearrangement joins TRBV6-5 to TRBJ1-1, with 7 bases fitting TRBD1. CDR1 and CDR2 from the germline V gene are MNHEY and SVGAGI. Losses at the gene ends were 7 bases for V and 4 bases for J; bases not matched to a gene: 9. CDR3 length: 14 residues. This chain's CDR3 is CASTMDRSSTEAFF. The CDR3, as DNA: TGTGCCAGCACGATGGACAGGAGCTCCACTGAAGCTTTCTTT.

The rearrangement joins TRBV9 to TRBJ2-3; 8 bases agree with TRBD2. Trimming at V came to 0 bases and at J to 1 base, leaving 4 bases not matched to a gene. Germline CDR1 SGDLS, CDR2 YYNGEE. This CDR3 region has 16 residues. The CDR3 nucleotides are TGTGCCAGCAGCGTAGAGGACGGGAGGGGCACAGATACGCAGTATTTT. It translates to CASSVEDGRGTDTQYF.

The genes are TRBV29-1 and TRBJ1-2; weak D call: TRBD1 (6 bases). Germline CDR1 and CDR2: SQVTM and ANQGSEA. This CDR3 is built from 12 residues. Deletions cut 5 bases from V and 2 bases from J, with 9 bases between. The CDR3: CSVPQGNYGYTF. The CDR3, as DNA: TGCAGCGTTCCCCAGGGGAACTATGGCTACACCTTC.